This section outlines one T cell receptor (beta chain) sequence together with its context. TCRdb's table, derived via immunoSEQ multiplex PCR, lists solely in-frame clones and lacks some. Found here are roughly 42,000 clones, approximately 80% of them singletons; the top ten hold more than 0.9%. The sample is drawn from a study of preoperative IRX-2 immunotherapy in early breast cancer. Germline CDR1 MNHGY, CDR2 SAAAGT. Losses at the gene ends were 11 bases for V and 4 bases for J; bases not matched to a gene: 5. The CDR3 covers 12 residues. The treatment is: preoperative locoregional IRX-2 cytokine immunotherapy. This phase Ib study tested locoregional IRX-2 cytokine immunotherapy given before surgery.

The TCR was taken from a human donor with breast cancer. This sequence joins TRBV6-8 and TRBJ1-5; 7 bases map to TRBD1. The starting material was tumor tissue, obtained after IRX-2 immunotherapy. The CDR3 sequence is CAASGQNQPQHF. The CDR3 coding sequence is TGTGCCGCGTCGGGACAGAATCAGCCCCAGCATTTT.